This T cell receptor (beta chain) was found in a study of CD8+CD57+ T cells in acquired aplastic anemia. Across the whole study: Across the sorted CD4+ and CD8+ cells, DNA amounts averaged about 3 ug.

Previously, flow cytometry had revealed CD8+CD57+ cell expansion in the patients chosen for sequencing. Severe acquired aplastic anemia was present in all patients. At the time of blood sampling, patients had not yet received any therapy. Genomic DNA templated the TCR beta VDJ and CDR3 profiling. In TCRdb, the reads were re-called with MiXCR into one record per CDR3 protein. The sample consists of hundreds of thousands of distinct CDR3 sequences, around 46% of them appearing once. Trimming removed 2 bases from V and 7 bases from J; junction bases left unmatched: 9. This CDR3 is built from 16 residues. Germline values: CDR1 SGHTA, CDR2 FQGNSA.

The V and J genes are TRBV7-2 and TRBJ2-7, with 12 bases identical to TRBD2. The TCR comes from a human donor with aplastic anemia. The sequencing input was sorted CD4+, CD8+, or CD8+CD57+ T cells (not recorded which) from PBMCs. CDR3 bases: TGTGCCAGCAGCTTAAGTCCTAGCGGGGGGGCTTTTGAGCAGTACTTC. Residues: CASSLSPSGGAFEQYF.